Each of the 8 T cell receptor beta chains below was sequenced from the same sample in a study of blood T cell repertoires in COVID-19. The repertoire was sequenced with immunoSEQ multiplex PCR; TCRdb's copy has only in-frame clones and lacks some. The data hold roughly 200,000 clones, with roughly 86% observed a single time. Sequencing was done on a sample of PBMCs or T cells enriched from blood (not recorded which). These TCRs come from a man aged 40-49 years with acute COVID-19.

The rearrangement uses TRBV4-3 and TRBJ2-1; 9 bases map to TRBD2. Germline V gene sequence: CDR1 LGHNA, CDR2 YSLEER. V shed 0 bases, J shed 8 bases, and the junction held 5 bases outside the gene matches. The CDR3 consists of 15 residues. Written as DNA, the CDR3 is TGCGCCAGCAGCCAAGAAAGCGGGGGGAGCGATGAGCAGTTCTTC. Residues: CASSQESGGSDEQFF.

This clone was detected only a few times. The chain joins TRBV6-5 to TRBJ2-7; TRBD1 matches 7 bases. CDR1 is MNHEY and CDR2 is SVGAGI in the germline V gene. The CDR3 runs 15 residues. V was pared by 2 bases and J by 6 bases, with 10 bases of the junction left unmatched. The CDR3 region is CASSYPHDRAGEQYF. The CDR3 DNA reads as TGTGCCAGCAGTTACCCGCATGACAGGGCTGGCGAGCAGTACTTC.

The rearrangement uses TRBV5-1 and TRBJ2-2; 8 bases are shared with TRBD2. There are 16 residues in the CDR3. Germline values: CDR1 SGHRS, CDR2 YFSETQ. V shed 3 bases, J shed 1 base, and the junction held 5 bases outside the gene matches. Written as DNA, the CDR3 is TGCGCCAGCAGCTCACTAGCGGTGGGGAACACCGGGGAGCTGTTTTTT. Its protein product is CASSSLAVGNTGELFF.

The gene calls are TRBV28 and TRBJ2-7, with a possible D match to TRBD1 (9 bases). Germline CDR1 MDHEN, CDR2 SYDVKM. Trimming removed 10 bases from V and 1 base from J, with 17 bases in between. This CDR3 is 14 amino acids long. The CDR3 reads CAIGGGTGSYEQYF. The CDR3 nucleotides read TGTGCCATCGGGGGGGGGACAGGGTCCTACGAGCAGTACTTC.

This rearrangement joins TRBV4-2 to TRBJ2-7; 7 bases are shared with TRBD2. With V trimmed by 1 base and J by 3 bases, 9 bases remained unmatched. Germline CDR1 reads LGHNA; CDR2 reads YNFKEQ. CDR3 size: 16 residues. The CDR3 loop is CASSQAGSSGFYEQYF. The CDR3 DNA reads TGTGCCAGCAGCCAAGCGGGGTCTAGCGGATTCTACGAGCAGTACTTC.

V is TRBV9 and J is TRBJ2-1; D unresolved. Germline assignment: CDR1 SGDLS and CDR2 YYNGEE. V was shortened by 0 bases and J by 8 bases, with 6 bases between the two germline ends. The CDR3 is 12 residues long. This CDR3 reads CASSVAVDEQFF. The CDR3 DNA reads TGTGCCAGCAGCGTAGCGGTCGATGAGCAGTTCTTC.

This chain links TRBV10-2 with TRBJ2-7; 10 bases line up with TRBD1. Trimming took 4 bases from V and 7 from J; bases not matched to a gene: 13. CDR1 and CDR2 (germline): WSHSY, SAAADI. The CDR3 covers 16 residues. The CDR3, as DNA: TGCGCCAGCAGTGTCCCAAGGACAGGGGGTGACCCGGAGCAGTACTTC. Its protein product is CASSVPRTGGDPEQYF.

This clone has just one count. The gene calls are TRBV4-1 and TRBJ2-7; 7 nucleotides match TRBD2. Per germline, CDR1 MGHRA and CDR2 YSYEKL. This CDR3 spans 14 amino acids. V shed 8 bases, J shed 2 bases, and the junction held 9 bases outside the gene matches. CDR3 protein: CASRELASTYEQYF. In DNA form, the CDR3 reads TGCGCCAGCCGCGAACTAGCGAGCACCTACGAGCAGTACTTC.